The source of this T cell receptor (beta chain) is a study of cytomegalovirus exposure and HLA in healthy donors. Of note for this clone: The antigen remains undetermined.

The PCR contained 60 Vbeta and 13 Jbeta primers. TCRdb keeps only in-frame clones here, not all; method: immunoSEQ multiplex PCR. The table lists about 140,000 clones, roughly four fifths of them singletons. At sampling all donors were nominally healthy, likely with unrecorded immune exposures. V was cut by 6 bases and J by 4 bases, with 13 bases left in between. CDR1 is SGHTA and CDR2 is FQGNSA in the germline V gene. CDR3 length equals 13 residues. Points from the study as a whole: The investigators catalogued some 150 TCR beta chains as cytomegalovirus-associated. Association of a missense DCLRE1C variant with TCR beta V- and J-gene trimming was reported in a later analysis. Being productive about 90% or about 30% of the time was typical of most TCR beta V segments in an earlier analysis.

The material sequenced was PBMCs. This chain connects TRBV7-2 to TRBJ2-7; D is perhaps TRBD1 (7 bases). This clonotype was sampled from a woman in her 40s in good health and CMV-seronegative. CDR3 sequence (DNA): TGTGCCAGCAGATTGACAGGGAGGTACGAGCAGTACTTC. This translates into CASRLTGRYEQYF.